Listed below are T cell receptor beta chains from one sample, sequenced in a study of early T cells in non-severe SARS-CoV-2 infection. TCRdb processed the 5' RACE reads anew with MiXCR; each CDR3 protein has one entry. The profile shows tens of thousands of distinct CDR3 sequences, 6.5% to 7.5% of them singletons. Sequenced here: whole blood, sampled at baseline. The origin of the receptors is an adult who was a healthcare worker with PCR-confirmed SARS-CoV-2 infection or an uninfected control (not recorded which). Each CDR3 is given with its conserved first and last residue.

CDR3,J,V,length
CASRTDRGGTEAFF,TRBJ1-1,TRBV6-5,14
CASSLRGDRSSYNSPLHF,TRBJ1-6,TRBV7-9,18
CSVAGQSSYNEQFF,TRBJ2-1,TRBV29-1,14
CSGRGSYEQYF,TRBJ2-7,TRBV29-1,11
CASSINWDSYGYTF,TRBJ1-2,TRBV7-2,14
CASRVERDTGELFF,TRBJ2-2,TRBV7-3,14
CASSLDGGSAEAFF,TRBJ1-1,TRBV5-1,14
CVAAERFTGELFF,TRBJ2-2,TRBV28,13
CASSVLDRGSEQYF,TRBJ2-7,TRBV9,14
CASSLGSSDTQYF,TRBJ2-3,TRBV28,13
CATLVQGDFEAFF,TRBJ1-1,TRBV28,13
CASSATSGGSPYNEQFF,TRBJ2-1,TRBV2,17
CATGQGVLYGYTF,TRBJ1-2,TRBV24-1,13
CASSSPGQLGKYF,TRBJ2-4,TRBV13,13
CASSLGHGRGIYGYTF,TRBJ1-2,TRBV27,16
CASGVQETQYF,TRBJ2-5,TRBV6-6,11